This T cell receptor (beta chain) appears in the sequencing data of a study of T cell responses to AZD1222 COVID-19 vaccine. The study's findings and limits: The sample set comprised mostly white British donors with more females, and clonal diversity was possibly underestimated. CD4 TCRs associated with vaccination spanned spike, dominating at 160-218 and 743-854. Researchers took repertoire samples only after the peak T cell response had come.

Note on this clone: The antigen is undetermined. At one boundary the junction diverges from the germline segment, which might be a read error.

The length of the CDR3 is 15 residues. Germline values: CDR1 SGDLS, CDR2 YYNGEE. The repertoire was sequenced with immunoSEQ multiplex PCR; TCRdb's copy has only in-frame clones and lacks some. The table has 100,000 to 150,000 clones, 86% seen once. The V call is TRBV9, the J call TRBJ2-2; TRBD2 matches at 9 bases. The material was peripheral blood, obtained on day 0 of AZD1222 vaccination. The source of this sequence is an adult in good health. The CDR3 DNA is TGTGCCCGCAGCGGGGGGCTTGGGGACGCCGGGGAGCTGTTTTTT. Residues: CARSGGLGDAGELFF. Looking up the rest from reference TRBV9 and TRBJ2-2 gives the full variable domain: DSGVTQTPKHLITATGQRVTLRCSPRSGDLSVYWYQQSLDQGLQFLIQYYNGEERAKGNILERFSAQQFPDLHSELNLSSLELGDSALYFCARSGGLGDAGELFFGEGSRLTVL.